This entry is about one T cell receptor (beta chain). An end of the junction does not agree with germline; a read error may underlie this. This table comes from immunoSEQ multiplex PCR, and its TCRdb copy is limited to in-frame clones, with some not included. The repertoire holds more than 85,000 clones, 65% to 90% seen once, with about 3.9% in the top ten. The length of the CDR3 is 12 residues. The data were taken from a study of blood T cell repertoires in COVID-19. Sample: peripheral blood. The chain carries TRBV12-3 or TRBV12-4 and TRBJ2-1; TRBD2 matches 8 bases. The sequence came from a man aged 45-65 years with acute or convalescent COVID-19. The CDR3 here is CASSLPLAGILF. In DNA form, the CDR3 reads TGTGCCAGCAGTTTACCCCTAGCGGGCATTCTCTTC.